This T cell receptor (beta chain) derives from a study of T cell responses to AZD1222 COVID-19 vaccine. Per germline, CDR1 SGHTA and CDR2 FQGNSA. CDR3 length: 12 residues. Trimming cost V 0 bases and J 4 bases, with 2 bases left between them. Assay used: immunoSEQ multiplex PCR; TCRdb lists only in-frame clones, some missing. The data show some 88,000 clones, about 91% seen once. Regarding the study as a whole: Clonal diversity was possibly underestimated, and the donors were mostly white British, with more females. All repertoire sampling was performed exclusively after the peak T cell response. Targets within unmutated variant regions were reportedly found for nearly half of spike-specific TCRs.

A note on this clone: What it recognizes is unknown.

This TCR derives from an adult in good health. Specimen: peripheral blood, collected on day 0 of AZD1222 vaccination. This chain connects TRBV7-2 to TRBJ2-3, with D uncertain. The CDR3 DNA is TGTGCCAGCAGCTTAGCGGCAGATACGCAGTATTTT. This sequence encodes CASSLAADTQYF.